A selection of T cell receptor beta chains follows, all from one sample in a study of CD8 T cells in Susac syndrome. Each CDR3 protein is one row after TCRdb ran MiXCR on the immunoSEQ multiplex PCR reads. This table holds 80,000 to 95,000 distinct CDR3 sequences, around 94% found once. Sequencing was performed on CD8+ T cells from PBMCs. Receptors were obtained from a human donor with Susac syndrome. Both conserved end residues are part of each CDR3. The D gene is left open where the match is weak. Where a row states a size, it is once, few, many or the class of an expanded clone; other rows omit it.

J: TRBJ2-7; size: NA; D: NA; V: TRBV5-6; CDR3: CASSSEGNYEQYF; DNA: TGTGCCAGCAGCTCGGAGGGCAACTACGAGCAGTACTTC
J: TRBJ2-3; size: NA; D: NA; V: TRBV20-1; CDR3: CSARDSKTSTDTQYF; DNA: TGCAGTGCTAGAGACAGTAAGACTAGCACAGATACGCAGTATTTT
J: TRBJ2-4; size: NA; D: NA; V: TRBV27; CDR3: CASSYGPPGRLSKNIQYF; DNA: TGTGCCAGCAGTTACGGTCCTCCGGGACGACTATCCAAAAACATTCAGTACTTC
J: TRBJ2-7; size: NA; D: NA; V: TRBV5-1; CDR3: CASSLRRVGYEQYF; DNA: TGCGCCAGCAGCTTGAGGAGGGTTGGTTACGAGCAGTACTTC
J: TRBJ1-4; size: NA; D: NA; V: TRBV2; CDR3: CASSRDLSQGEKLFF; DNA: TGTGCCAGCAGTCGGGACCTCAGTCAGGGTGAAAAACTGTTTTTT
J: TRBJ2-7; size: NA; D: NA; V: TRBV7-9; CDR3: CASSSSGDSSYEQYF; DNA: TGTGCCAGCAGCTCGTCGGGAGACAGCTCCTACGAGCAGTACTTC
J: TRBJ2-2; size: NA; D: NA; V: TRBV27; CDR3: CASSPAGAGELFF; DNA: TGTGCCAGCAGTCCGGCCGGAGCCGGGGAGCTGTTTTTT
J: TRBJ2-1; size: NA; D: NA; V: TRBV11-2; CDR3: CASSFLYNEQFF; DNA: TGTGCCAGCAGCTTCCTCTACAATGAGCAGTTCTTC
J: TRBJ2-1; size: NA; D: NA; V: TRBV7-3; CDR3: CASSSPRTSNEQFF; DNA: TGTGCCAGCAGCTCACCACGGACGAGCAATGAGCAGTTCTTC
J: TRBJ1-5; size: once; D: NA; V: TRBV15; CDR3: CATSRDQDGYGGPQHF; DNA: TGTGCCACCAGCAGAGATCAGGACGGCTACGGGGGGCCCCAGCATTTT
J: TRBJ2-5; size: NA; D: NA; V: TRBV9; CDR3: CASSGITETQYF; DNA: TGTGCCAGCAGCGGAATCACGGAGACCCAGTACTTC
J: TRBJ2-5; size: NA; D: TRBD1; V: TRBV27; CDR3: CASSLGQGDIEETQYF; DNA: TGTGCCAGCAGTTTGGGACAGGGAGATATAGAAGAGACCCAGTACTTC
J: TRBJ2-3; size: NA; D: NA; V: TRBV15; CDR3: CATSRTGTTFTDTQYF; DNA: TGTGCCACCAGCAGGACCGGGACAACCTTTACAGATACGCAGTATTTT
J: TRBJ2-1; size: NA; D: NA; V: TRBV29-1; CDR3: CSVELDSRFYNEQFF; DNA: TGCAGCGTTGAGCTCGACAGTCGATTCTACAATGAGCAGTTCTTC
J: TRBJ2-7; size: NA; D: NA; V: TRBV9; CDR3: CASSPTGQSYEQYF; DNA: TGTGCCAGCAGCCCCACTGGACAGAGCTACGAGCAGTACTTC
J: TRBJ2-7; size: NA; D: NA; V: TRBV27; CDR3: CASSHGRIYEQYF; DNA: TGTGCCAGCAGCCATGGACGGATCTACGAGCAGTACTTC
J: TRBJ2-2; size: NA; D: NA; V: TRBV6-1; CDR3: CASTTVVLGAPNTGELFF; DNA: TGTGCCAGCACCACGGTGGTGTTGGGGGCTCCGAACACCGGGGAGCTGTTTTTT
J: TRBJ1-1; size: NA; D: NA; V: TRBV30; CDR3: CAWSPDAEAFF; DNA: TGTGCCTGGAGCCCGGACGCTGAAGCTTTCTTT
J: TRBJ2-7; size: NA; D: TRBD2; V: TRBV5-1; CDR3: CASRGGNDYEQYF; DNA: TGCGCCAGCCGCGGGGGGAACGACTACGAGCAGTACTTC
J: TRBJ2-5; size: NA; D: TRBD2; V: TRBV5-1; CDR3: CASSLVPTSGQETQYF; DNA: TGCGCCAGCAGCTTGGTACCGACTAGCGGGCAAGAGACCCAGTACTTC
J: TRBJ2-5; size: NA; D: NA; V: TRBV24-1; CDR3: CATSNGETQYF; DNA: TGTGCCACCAGTAATGGCGAGACCCAGTACTTC
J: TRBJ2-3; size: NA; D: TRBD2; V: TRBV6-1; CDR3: CASSPTYLAGGNTDTQYF; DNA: TGTGCCAGCAGTCCGACTTACCTAGCGGGGGGGAACACAGATACGCAGTATTTT
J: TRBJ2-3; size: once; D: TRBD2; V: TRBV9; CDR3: CASSSASGRDTQYF; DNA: TGTGCCAGCAGCTCTGCTAGCGGGAGAGATACGCAGTATTTT
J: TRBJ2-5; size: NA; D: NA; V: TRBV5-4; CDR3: CASSLGGVGTQYF; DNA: TGTGCCAGCAGCTTGGGAGGGGTCGGGACCCAGTACTTC
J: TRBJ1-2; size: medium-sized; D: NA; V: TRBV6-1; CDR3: CASSEWGNYGYTF; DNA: TGTGCCAGCAGTGAATGGGGTAACTATGGCTACACCTTC
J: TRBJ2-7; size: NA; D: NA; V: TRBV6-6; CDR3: CASTLSTGGSYEQYF; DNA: TGTGCCAGCACCCTTTCGACAGGAGGATCCTACGAGCAGTACTTC
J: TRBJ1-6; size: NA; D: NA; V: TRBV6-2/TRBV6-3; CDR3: CASFGGRNSPLHF; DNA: TGTGCCAGCTTCGGGGGACGAAATTCACCCCTCCACTTT
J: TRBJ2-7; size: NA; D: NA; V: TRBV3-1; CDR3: CASSTGYEQYF; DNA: TGTGCCAGCAGTACAGGGTACGAGCAGTACTTC
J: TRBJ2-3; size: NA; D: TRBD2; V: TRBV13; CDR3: CASSLELAGTTDTQYF; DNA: TGTGCCAGCAGCTTAGAACTAGCGGGGACCACAGATACGCAGTATTTT
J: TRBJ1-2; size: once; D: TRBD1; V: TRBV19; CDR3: CASSDDGQDASGYTF; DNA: TGTGCCAGTAGCGATGATGGACAGGATGCTTCTGGCTACACCTTC
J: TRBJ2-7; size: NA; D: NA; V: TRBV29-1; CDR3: CSVEMSGTYEQYF; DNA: TGCAGCGTTGAAATGTCAGGAACCTACGAGCAGTACTTC
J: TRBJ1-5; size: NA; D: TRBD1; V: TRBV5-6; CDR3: CASSVGQGPYQPQHF; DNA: TGTGCCAGCAGCGTGGGACAGGGGCCTTATCAGCCCCAGCATTTT
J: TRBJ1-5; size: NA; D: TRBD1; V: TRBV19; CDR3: CASSPGQGGNQPQHF; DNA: TGTGCCAGTTCCCCAGGGCAGGGGGGCAATCAGCCCCAGCATTTT
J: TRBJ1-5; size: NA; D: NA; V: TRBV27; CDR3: CASGDNQPQHF; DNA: TGTGCCAGCGGGGACAATCAGCCCCAGCATTTT
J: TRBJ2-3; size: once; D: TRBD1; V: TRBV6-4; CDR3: CASSDSGTGADTQYF; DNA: TGTGCCAGCAGTGACTCCGGGACAGGGGCAGATACGCAGTATTTT
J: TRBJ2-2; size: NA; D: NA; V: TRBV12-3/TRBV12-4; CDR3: CASSFIWRFNTGELFF; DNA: TGTGCCAGCAGTTTTATTTGGCGGTTCAACACCGGGGAGCTGTTTTTT
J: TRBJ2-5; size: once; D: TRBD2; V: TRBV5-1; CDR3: CASSLLTSGSPGETQYF; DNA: TGCGCCAGCAGTCTCCTCACTAGCGGGAGCCCCGGGGAGACCCAGTACTTC
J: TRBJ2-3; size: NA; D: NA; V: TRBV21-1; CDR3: CASSKATSGRNTDTQYF; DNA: TGTGCCAGCAGCAAAGCGACTAGCGGGAGAAACACAGATACGCAGTATTTT
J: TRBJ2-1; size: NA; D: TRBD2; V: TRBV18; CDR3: CASSPGTSVRGNEQFF; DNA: TGTGCCAGCTCACCTGGGACTAGCGTCCGGGGGAATGAGCAGTTCTTC
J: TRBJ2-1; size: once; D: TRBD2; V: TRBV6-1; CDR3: CASSAGAGGAYNEQFF; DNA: TGTGCCAGCAGTGCCGGCGCGGGGGGCGCCTACAATGAGCAGTTCTTC
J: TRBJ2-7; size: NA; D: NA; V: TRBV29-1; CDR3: CSVEDPRSHEQYF; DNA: TGCAGCGTTGAAGATCCGAGGTCCCACGAGCAGTACTTC
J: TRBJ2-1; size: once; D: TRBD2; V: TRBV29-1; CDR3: CSVAPSGLAGYNEQFF; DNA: TGCAGCGTTGCTCCCTCAGGACTAGCGGGTTACAATGAGCAGTTCTTC
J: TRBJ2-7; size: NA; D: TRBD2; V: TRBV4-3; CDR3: CASSPGGTSYEQYF; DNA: TGCGCCAGCAGCCCGGGAGGAACAAGCTACGAGCAGTACTTC
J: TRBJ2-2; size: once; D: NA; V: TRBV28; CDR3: CASRPGISNTGELFF; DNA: TGTGCCAGCAGGCCCGGGATTTCGAACACCGGGGAGCTGTTTTTT
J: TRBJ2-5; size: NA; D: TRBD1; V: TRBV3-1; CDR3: CASSPRVRDRGPETQYF; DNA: TGTGCCAGCAGCCCCCGAGTCCGGGACAGGGGGCCAGAGACCCAGTACTTC
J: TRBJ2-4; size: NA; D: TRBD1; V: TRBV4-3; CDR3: CASSQTDRGGKNIQYF; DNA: TGCGCCAGCAGCCAAACGGACAGGGGAGGCAAAAACATTCAGTACTTC
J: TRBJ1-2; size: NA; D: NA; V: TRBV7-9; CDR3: CASSFRVGYTF; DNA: TGTGCCAGCAGCTTCAGGGTTGGCTACACCTTC
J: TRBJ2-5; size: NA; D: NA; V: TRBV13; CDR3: CASSLRSRETQYF; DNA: TGTGCCAGCAGCTTACGATCCCGTGAGACCCAGTACTTC
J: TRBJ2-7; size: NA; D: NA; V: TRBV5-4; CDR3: CASSAILDREQYF; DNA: TGTGCCAGCAGTGCAATTCTGGACCGGGAGCAGTACTTC
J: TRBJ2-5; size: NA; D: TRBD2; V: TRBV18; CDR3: CASSPPSGADWETQYF; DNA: TGTGCCAGCTCACCACCTAGCGGGGCGGATTGGGAGACCCAGTACTTC
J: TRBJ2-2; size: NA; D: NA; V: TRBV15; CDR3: CATSQFANTGELFF; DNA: TGTGCCACCAGCCAGTTCGCGAACACCGGGGAGCTGTTTTTT
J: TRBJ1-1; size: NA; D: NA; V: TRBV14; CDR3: CASSQGARTEAFF; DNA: TGTGCCAGCAGCCAAGGCGCGCGGACTGAAGCTTTCTTT